The clone carrying this T cell receptor beta chain was seen only once. Its target is unknown. Separate from the roughly 700-subject first cohort was the approximately 130-subject validation cohort, to which the donors belonged. J was trimmed by 9 bases and V by 4 bases; bases with no gene match: 11. The CDR3 sequence is 15 residues long. Germline CDR1 and CDR2: SGHAT and FQNNGV. The repertoire was sequenced with immunoSEQ multiplex PCR; TCRdb's copy has only in-frame clones and lacks some. The table lists around 69,000 clones, nearly 96% of them singletons. The data derive from a study of cytomegalovirus exposure and HLA in healthy donors. Findings and caveats of the study: Most TCRs appeared rarely, but some public TCRs recurred in many donors. Under in vitro conditions, three CMV-associated chains were confirmed as specific for CMV antigens.

V and J are TRBV11-2 and TRBJ2-1; 8 bases agree with TRBD2. What was sequenced was PBMCs. This clonotype was obtained from a woman between 18 and 29 years old in good health and CMV-seropositive. The CDR3 loop is CASSSSGTRGTEQFF. CDR3 DNA: TGTGCCAGCAGCTCTAGTGGGACTAGAGGGACTGAGCAGTTCTTC.